This TCR beta chain came from a study of cytomegalovirus exposure and HLA in healthy donors. This clone has only one observation. With 60 Vbeta and 13 Jbeta primers, the PCR was carried out. The data were produced by immunoSEQ multiplex PCR, yet TCRdb's version contains in-frame clones alone and is incomplete. The sample gives fewer than 150,000 clones, around 81% of which show up once; roughly 2.8% is in the top ten. With V trimmed by 4 bases and J by 5 bases, 7 bases remained unmatched. The CDR3 is made up of 16 amino acids. Germline V gene lookup returns CDR1 SGDLS and CDR2 YYNGEE. The specimen was PBMCs. The receptor was derived from a male donor in good health and CMV-seronegative. The rearrangement joins TRBV9 to TRBJ2-3; 13 nucleotides align to TRBD2. CDR3 in DNA: TGTGCCAGCAGCCCCCGGACTAGCGGGAGAGGAGATACGCAGTATTTT. Translated: CASSPRTSGRGDTQYF.